This TCR beta chain is from a study of blood T cells in healthy people across ages. PCR was performed a second time for roughly 7 to 12 cycles using a sample-barcoded 5' primer and a J-beta primer mix. TCRdb ran MiXCR on the 5' RACE reads and lists one entry per CDR3 protein. The sample records fewer than 900,000 distinct CDR3 sequences, approximately 39% being singletons. V dropped 4 bases and J dropped 3; count of bases not matched to a gene: 6. This CDR3 has 16 residues. Per the germline V gene, CDR1 is SGDLS and CDR2 is YYNGEE. The clonotype was recovered from a woman aged 55-70 years in good health. The sequenced sample consisted of blood. The chain recombines TRBV9 with TRBJ2-5; 13 nucleotides agree with TRBD2. The CDR3 is CASSLGLAGFEETQYF. In nucleotides, the CDR3 is TGTGCCAGCAGCCTGGGACTAGCGGGGTTCGAAGAGACCCAGTACTTC.